These 21 T cell receptor beta chains share one sample of origin, sequenced in a study of T cells expressing NK-cell markers. Using the 5' RACE reads, TCRdb records one entry per CDR3 protein without DNA. The table lists roughly 380,000 distinct CDR3 sequences. Input material: blood T cells: a sorted CD56 or NKG2C T cell subset, CD4+ or CD8+ T cells, or bulk PBMC T cells (not recorded which). These receptors originate from a man aged 18 to 69 in good health.

V gene TRBV5-1 combines with J gene TRBJ1-6. CDR1 SGHRS and CDR2 YFSETQ come from the germline V gene. The CDR3 sequence is 14 residues long. This chain's CDR3 is CATRQGGVDSPLHF.

The V and J genes are TRBV7-2 and TRBJ2-2; with no DNA, the TCRdb D assignment of TRBD1 cannot be verified. The CDR3 consists of 15 residues. Per germline, CDR1 SGHTA and CDR2 FQGNSA. The CDR3 reads CASSLRQATTGELFF.

The rearrangement joins TRBV15 to TRBJ2-2. Germline V gene data show CDR1 as LNHNV and CDR2 as YYDKDF (reference sequence). CDR3 length: 15 residues. The CDR3 is CATSRVHGQAGELFF. Supplemented by reference TRBV15 and TRBJ2-2, the full variable domain reads DAMVIQNPRYQVTQFGKPVTLSCSQTLNHNVMYWYQQKSSQAPKLLFHYYDKDFNNEADTPDNFQSRRPNTSFCFLDIRSPGLGDTAMYLCATSRVHGQAGELFFGEGSRLTVL.

The chain recombines TRBV18 with TRBJ2-3; there is no DNA to check the TCRdb D call of TRBD2. This CDR3 has 18 residues. Germline lookup yields CDR1 KGHSH and CDR2 LQKENI. The CDR3 loop is CASSPPASGGPSTDTQYF.

This rearrangement joins TRBV20-1 to TRBJ1-5; TCRdb lists TRBD1, though no DNA is available to test this call. Germline CDR1 is DFQATT and CDR2 is SNEGSKA (reference sequence). The CDR3 extends over 15 amino acids. The CDR3 reads CSATPARQDVQPQHF.

The rearrangement joins TRBV7-2 to TRBJ1-2; TCRdb indicates TRBD1, and absent DNA this call remains unverified. Germline CDR1 SGHTA, CDR2 FQGNSA. The length of the CDR3 is 16 residues. The chain's CDR3 is CASSAAIGGGTYGYTF. Full variable domain (rest looked up from reference TRBV7-2 and TRBJ1-2): GAGVSQSPSNKVTEKGKDVELRCDPISGHTALYWYRQSLGQGLEFLIYFQGNSAPDKSGLPSDRFSAERTGGSVSTLTIQRTQQEDSAVYLCASSAAIGGGTYGYTFGSGTRLTVV.

The chain is built from TRBV11-2 and TRBJ2-1; the D call of TRBD2 rests on TCRdb alone, since no DNA is present to check it. The CDR3 extends over 17 amino acids. In germline, CDR1 is SGHAT, CDR2 FQNNGV. The CDR3 sequence is CASSLDRRLADYNEQFF.

The J gene is TRBJ2-1, the V gene TRBV25-1; TCRdb selects TRBD1, and the lack of DNA leaves this call unchecked. The CDR3 contains 13 residues. The germline CDR1 and CDR2 sequences are MGHDK and SYGVNS. The CDR3 loop is CASLSWGAHEQFF.

The chain recombines TRBV5-1 with TRBJ2-1; there is no DNA to check the TCRdb D call of TRBD1. The V gene's germline CDR1 is SGHRS and CDR2 YFSETQ. The CDR3 spans 13 residues. The CDR3 is CASSFLPGDEQFF. The full variable domain, its missing parts supplied by reference TRBV5-1 and TRBJ2-1, is KAGVTQTPRYLIKTRGQQVTLSCSPISGHRSVSWYQQTPGQGLQFLFEYFSETQRNKGNFPGRFSGRQFSNSRSEMNVSTLELGDSALYLCASSFLPGDEQFFGPGTRLTVL.

V gene TRBV19 combines with J gene TRBJ1-5; TCRdb selects TRBD1, and the lack of DNA leaves this call unchecked. CDR1 is LNHDA, CDR2 SQIVND, per germline (reference sequence). The CDR3 length is 15 residues. The CDR3 protein is CASRPGQAVNQPQHF.

This chain uses TRBV20-1 with TRBJ2-3; the D call from TCRdb, TRBD2, cannot be confirmed without DNA. The germline V gene has CDR1 DFQATT and CDR2 SNEGSKA (reference sequence). The length of the CDR3 is 15 residues. CDR3 loop: CSVQLAGGSTDTQYF.

The V call is TRBV6-1, the J call TRBJ2-3; TCRdb returns TRBD1, unconfirmable since there is no DNA. The CDR3 sequence is 14 residues long. Germline CDR1 MNHNS, CDR2 SASEGT. CDR3 sequence reads: CAIWTGRRTDTQYF.

The chain combines TRBV5-1 with TRBJ1-1. The V gene's germline CDR1 is SGHRS and CDR2 YFSETQ. The CDR3 covers 13 residues. CDR3 region: CASSLRQNTEAFF. The full variable domain, in which reference TRBV5-1 and TRBJ1-1 provide the parts outside the CDR3, is KAGVTQTPRYLIKTRGQQVTLSCSPISGHRSVSWYQQTPGQGLQFLFEYFSETQRNKGNFPGRFSGRQFSNSRSEMNVSTLELGDSALYLCASSLRQNTEAFFGQGTRLTVV.

The V gene is TRBV7-8, the J gene TRBJ2-1; the D gene TCRdb calls, TRBD2, cannot be checked with no DNA. The CDR3 loop spans 18 amino acids. Germline assignment: CDR1 SGHVS and CDR2 FQNEAQ. Here the CDR3 reads CASSFGLAGTPSYNEQFF. Full variable domain (missing parts from reference TRBV7-8 and TRBJ2-1): GAGVSQSPRYKVAKRGQDVALRCDPISGHVSLFWYQQALGQGPEFLTYFQNEAQLDKSGLPSDRFFAERPEGSVSTLKIQRTQQEDSAVYLCASSFGLAGTPSYNEQFFGPGTRLTVL.

The chain joins TRBV20-1 to TRBJ1-2; TCRdb gives TRBD1 as the D gene, but with no DNA this cannot be confirmed. Germline-derived CDR1 and CDR2 are DFQATT and SNEGSKA (reference sequence). The CDR3 covers 14 residues. This CDR3 is CSAYWDRINYGYTF.

This chain connects TRBV7-2 to TRBJ2-7; TCRdb outputs TRBD2, but without DNA this stays unchecked. Germline V gene sequence: CDR1 SGHTA, CDR2 FQGNSA. The CDR3 totals 14 residues. This CDR3 is CASSVTRLAGWQYF.

CDR3 protein: CASSWGVTTEAFF. The chain is built from TRBV6-5 and TRBJ1-1; TCRdb proposes TRBD1, but this gene call is untestable without DNA. Germline values: CDR1 MNHEY, CDR2 SVGAGI. The length of the CDR3 is 13 residues.

V and J are TRBV7-9 and TRBJ2-2; TCRdb designates TRBD2, a call that cannot be tested without DNA. Germline V gene data show CDR1 as SEHNR and CDR2 as FQNEAQ (reference sequence). The CDR3 loop spans 16 amino acids. The CDR3 is CASSVGLAGVTGELFF. Full variable domain (rest looked up from reference TRBV7-9 and TRBJ2-2): DTGVSQNPRHKITKRGQNVTFRCDPISEHNRLYWYRQTLGQGPEFLTYFQNEAQLEKSRLLSDRFSAERPKGSFSTLEIQRTEQGDSAMYLCASSVGLAGVTGELFFGEGSRLTVL.

Here the CDR3 reads CASSQVGHRFSNQPQHF. V usage is TRBV14 and J usage is TRBJ1-5; TCRdb gives TRBD1 as the D gene, but with no DNA this cannot be confirmed. The germline V gene encodes CDR1 SGHDN and CDR2 FVKESK. This CDR3 contains 17 residues.

CDR3: CASSQDPDRVGGELFF. The genes are TRBV4-2 and TRBJ2-2; TCRdb's assignment of TRBD1 cannot be checked, as there is no DNA. Germline loops: CDR1 LGHNA, CDR2 YNFKEQ. This CDR3 has 16 amino acids.

The genes are TRBV20-1 and TRBJ1-4; the D call from TCRdb, TRBD1, cannot be confirmed without DNA. The CDR3 is made up of 13 amino acids. CDR1 and CDR2 from the germline V gene are DFQATT and SNEGSKA (reference sequence). The CDR3 is CSAGQGGDEKLFF.